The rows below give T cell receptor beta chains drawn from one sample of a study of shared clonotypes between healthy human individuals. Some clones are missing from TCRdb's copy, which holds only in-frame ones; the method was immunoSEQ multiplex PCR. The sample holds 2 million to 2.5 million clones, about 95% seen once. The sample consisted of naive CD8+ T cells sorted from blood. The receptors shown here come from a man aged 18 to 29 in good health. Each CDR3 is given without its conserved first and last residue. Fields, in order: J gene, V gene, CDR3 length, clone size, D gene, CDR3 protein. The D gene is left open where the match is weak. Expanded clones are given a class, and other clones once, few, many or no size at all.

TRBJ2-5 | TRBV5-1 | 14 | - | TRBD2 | ASSLVASGGQETQY
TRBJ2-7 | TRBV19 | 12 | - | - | ASSLAGDSYEQY
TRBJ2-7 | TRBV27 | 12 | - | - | ASSLGVSSYEQY
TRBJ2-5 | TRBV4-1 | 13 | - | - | ASSRTGAPGETQY
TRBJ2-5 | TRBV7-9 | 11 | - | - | ASSSGPQETQY
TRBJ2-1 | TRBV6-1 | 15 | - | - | ASSDGTGGWPYNEQF
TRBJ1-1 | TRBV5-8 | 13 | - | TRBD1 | ASSLSPQGVTEAF
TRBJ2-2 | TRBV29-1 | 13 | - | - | SVARAPGDTGELF
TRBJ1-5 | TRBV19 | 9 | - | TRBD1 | ASRLTGFQH
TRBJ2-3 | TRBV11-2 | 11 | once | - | ASRDQDTDTQY
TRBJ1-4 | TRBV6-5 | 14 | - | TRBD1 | ASSSGQGIPNEKLF